The 29 T cell receptor beta chains given below trace back to one sample, sequenced in a study of tumor-infiltrating lymphocytes in primary liver carcinoma. Between about 19 and 34 mg of unsorted bulk tissue served as the source from which RNA and DNA were co-extracted. Total RNA amounting to roughly 0.5 ug was the source from which TCR beta cDNA was made with a constant-region primer. Slightly modified ARM-PCR with three nested multiplex PCR rounds yielded TCR beta libraries. TRBV1-TRBV30 forward primers paired with a C-beta reverse primer were used in the first two PCR rounds, which ran approximately 11 cycles each. TCRdb reprocessed the multiplex PCR reads with MiXCR, giving one entry per CDR3 protein. The profile covers around 120,000 distinct CDR3 sequences, with nearly 70% appearing a single time and 7.5% to 10% taken by the ten largest. Sequencing used tumor-adjacent normal liver tissue. Receptors originate from a woman aged 60-75 years with primary liver carcinoma and hepatitis B virus infection.

The table lists this clonotype with a count of one. One junction end disagrees with the germline gene, perhaps due to a read error. The rearrangement links TRBV29-1 to TRBJ2-2; 13 bases are shared with TRBD2. Germline CDR1 and CDR2: SQVTM and ANQGSEA. The CDR3 runs 16 residues. The CDR3 coding sequence is TGCAGCGTCCCCGGGACTAGCGGGGTTAACACCGTGGAGCTGTTTTTT. As protein: CSVPGTSGVNTVELFF.

With respect to this clonotype: One end of the junction fails to match germline, which may point to a read error. CDR3 loop: CTSSYNQPGLADGEQYF. The CDR3 nucleotides read TGTACCAGCAGCTACAACCAGCCGGGACTAGCGGATGGGGAGCAGTACTTC. The gene calls are TRBV11-2 and TRBJ2-7; TRBD2 matches at 11 bases. Germline CDR1 and CDR2: SGHAT and FQNNGV. The CDR3 extends over 17 amino acids. The variable domain in full, completed from reference TRBV11-2 and TRBJ2-7, reads EAGVAQSPRYKIIEKRQSVAFWCNPISGHATLYWYQQILGQGPKLLIQFQNNGVVDDSQLPKDRFSAERLKGVDSTLKIQPAKLEDSAVYLCTSSYNQPGLADGEQYFGPGTRLTVT.

The rearrangement uses TRBV12-3 or TRBV12-4 and TRBJ1-5; 8 nucleotides match TRBD1. The trim removed 3 bases at V and 3 bases at J, leaving 10 bases unmatched. CDR3 length: 17 residues. CDR3 region: CASSLDRELKNNQPQHF. The CDR3 nucleotides read TGTGCCAGCAGTTTGGACAGGGAGCTAAAGAACAATCAGCCCCAGCATTTT.

A single count supports this clonotype. Its ends do not fully match the called genes, so a read error is possible. The V and J genes are TRBV20-1 and TRBJ2-1; TRBD2 matches at 8 bases. This CDR3 has 14 amino acids. Germline-derived CDR1 and CDR2 are DFQATT and SNEGSKA (reference sequence). This CDR3 reads CNARSGRARNEQFF. DNA of the CDR3: TGCAATGCTAGGTCCGGGAGGGCCAGGAATGAGCAGTTCTTC.

This clonotype was observed a single time. One end of the junction varies from germline; a read error may be responsible. The V gene is TRBV6-4, the J gene TRBJ2-6; D might be TRBD1 or TRBD2, each matching 5 bases. Germline CDR1 reads MRHNA; CDR2 reads SNTAGT. The CDR3 spans 16 residues. The CDR3 region is CASSAGISSGANILTF. The CDR3 DNA sequence: TGTGCCAGCAGCGCCGGGATTAGCTCTGGGGCCAACATCCTGACTTTC.

On this clonotype: The CDR3 end shows no conserved phenylalanine or tryptophan, and so a read error is likely. V gene TRBV12-3 or TRBV12-4 combines with J gene TRBJ2-7; D is uncertain. CDR3 length: 14 amino acids. The CDR3 DNA sequence: TGTGCCAGCAGTTTAGAACAGCCAGCCTACAAGCAGTACATC. Translating gives CASSLEQPAYKQYI.

The table lists this clonotype with many counts. The chain combines TRBV6-1 with TRBJ2-5, with D maybe TRBD2 (7 bases). With 2 bases removed from V and 5 bases from J, the gap between germline ends came to 15 bases. Germline CDR1 reads MNHNS; CDR2 reads SASEGT. The CDR3 has 15 residues. CDR3 loop: CASSERGGVVETQYF. CDR3 DNA sequence: TGTGCCAGCAGTGAACGAGGGGGGGTTGTCGAGACCCAGTACTTC.

The table lists this clonotype with many counts. The chain links TRBV6-1 to TRBJ1-4, with 7 bases fitting TRBD1. The germline gives CDR1 MNHNS, CDR2 SASEGT. The CDR3 contains 14 residues. V trimming: 3 bases; J trimming: 7 bases; junction bases outside the gene matches: 5. Here the CDR3 DNA reads TGTGCCAGCAGTGATGGGCAGGGGGTTGAAAAACTGTTTTTT. Translation: CASSDGQGVEKLFF.

The chain joins TRBV29-1 to TRBJ2-3; 7 nucleotides align to TRBD2. J lost 5 bases, V lost 8 bases, and 16 bases had no gene match. Looked up from germline, CDR1 is SQVTM and CDR2 is ANQGSEA. The CDR3 extends over 15 amino acids. The CDR3 DNA reads as TGCAGCATTAAGGGAGGGGCGGGACCCAGAGATACGCAGTATTTT. Encoded protein: CSIKGGAGPRDTQYF.

This clonotype was found once. The chain joins TRBV12-3 or TRBV12-4 to TRBJ2-6; maybe TRBD2 (6 bases). This CDR3 spans 19 amino acids. V shed 6 bases and J shed 2 bases, with 23 bases lying between them. CDR3 in amino acids: CASSWDSPWPKTGANVLTF. Written as DNA, the CDR3 is TGTGCCAGCAGCTGGGACTCCCCATGGCCAAAGACTGGGGCCAACGTCCTGACTTTC.

Comment on this clonotype: A much larger clone differs from this one at a single base, so this may be a read error. V gene TRBV5-1 combines with J gene TRBJ1-1; perhaps TRBD1 as D (5 bases). The CDR3 runs to 16 residues. In germline, CDR1 is SGHRS, CDR2 YFSETQ. Here the CDR3 reads CASSVRGEGMNTEALF. The CDR3 DNA reads as TGCGCCAGCAGCGTCCGTGGGGAGGGGATGAACACTGAAGCTTTATTT.

Comment on this clonotype: Because it lacks the conserved phenylalanine or tryptophan at the end, this CDR3 is likely a read error. V usage is TRBV11-1 and J usage is TRBJ2-7; 7 nucleotides line up with TRBD2. CDR1 is SGHAT, CDR2 FQDESV, per germline (reference sequence). The CDR3 spans 17 residues. V was clipped by 3 bases and J by 2 bases; unmatched bases: 13. The CDR3: CASSLEGLVGKAYEQYL. Written as DNA, the CDR3 is TGTGCCAGCAGCTTGGAAGGACTAGTGGGCAAGGCCTACGAGCAGTACTTG.

This clonotype was seen more than once but under ten times. The CDR3, as DNA: TGCGCCAGCAGCACTGGGACAGGGGTCCGCACAGATACGCAGTATTTT. This sequence encodes CASSTGTGVRTDTQYF. The V call is TRBV5-1, the J call TRBJ2-3; 10 bases are a match to TRBD1. The CDR3 consists of 16 residues. Looked up from germline, CDR1 is SGHRS and CDR2 is YFSETQ. V lost 4 bases, J lost 1 base, and 6 bases stayed unmatched.

The J gene is TRBJ2-3, the V gene TRBV6-1, with D unresolved. This CDR3 contains 15 residues. V was pared by 6 bases and J by 7 bases, with 20 bases between. Germline V lookup: CDR1 MNHNS, CDR2 SASEGT. DNA for the CDR3: TGTGCCAGCAGCGCGCTTGCAGGAAGGTCACATACGCAGTATTTT. It is translated as CASSALAGRSHTQYF.

This clonotype occurred once. A much bigger clone sits one base away, suggesting this may be a read error. The rearrangement uses TRBV28 and TRBJ1-4; no clear D. This CDR3 is built from 15 residues. CDR1 and CDR2 (germline): MDHEN, SYDVKM. Written as DNA, the CDR3 is TGTGTCAGCATTCCCACGGGATATTATAATGAAAAACTGTTTTTT. Encoded protein: CVSIPTGYYNEKLFF.

Details on this clonotype: The junction and the germline gene differ at one end; a read error may be behind it. The genes are TRBV7-9 and TRBJ1-4, with D unresolved. The CDR3 totals 15 residues. Germline V gene sequence: CDR1 SEHNR, CDR2 FQNEAQ (reference sequence). CDR3 DNA sequence: TGTGCCAGCAGTTCCTGGGCAGTACCTAATGAAAAACTGCTTTTT. Translating it yields CASSSWAVPNEKLLF.

As to this clonotype: This may arise from a read error, as a much more abundant clone is one base away. CDR3 sequence reads: CASSLANQDGELFF. CDR3 bases: TGTGCCAGCAGCTTGGCAAACCAGGATGGGGAGCTGTTTTTT. The chain employs TRBV5-4 and TRBJ2-2, with unresolved D. The length of the CDR3 is 14 residues. Trimming stripped 0 bases from V and 8 bases from J, with 11 bases between. Germline V lookup: CDR1 SGHNT, CDR2 YYREEE (reference sequence).

As concerns this clonotype: An end of the junction does not agree with germline; a read error may underlie this. The rearrangement uses TRBV28 and TRBJ2-5; D is perhaps TRBD1 or TRBD2 (5 bases each). Germline assignment: CDR1 MDHEN and CDR2 SYDVKM. The CDR3 length is 11 residues. The CDR3 DNA follows: TGCGCCAGCAGTTTGGGACAGACCCAGTACTTC. This codes for CASSLGQTQYF. The whole variable domain, filled in from reference TRBV28 and TRBJ2-5, reads DVKVTQSSRYLVKRTGEKVFLECVQDMDHENMFWYRQDPGLGLRLIYFSYDVKMKEKGDIPEGYSVSREKKERFSLILESASTNQTSMYLCASSLGQTQYFGPGTRLLVL.

Of note for this clonotype: A much larger clone differs by one base, so this may be a read error. The chain recombines TRBV5-1 with TRBJ2-1, with D hard to call. The CDR3 runs 13 residues. Germline CDR1 reads SGHRS; CDR2 reads YFSETQ. The CDR3 region has the DNA TGCGCCAGCAGCTTGAGCCCCTCTAATGAGCAGTCCTTC. Amino acids: CASSLSPSNEQSF.

The V and J genes are TRBV29-1 and TRBJ2-1; perhaps TRBD2 as D (5 bases). Germline V CDR1 and CDR2: SQVTM, ANQGSEA. CDR3 length: 16 residues. V dropped 4 bases and J dropped 14 bases, with 30 bases sitting between them. The CDR3 spells CSVADPTSELYNEEFF. Here the CDR3 DNA reads TGCAGCGTTGCAGACCCCACTAGTGAACTATACAATGAAGAGTTCTTC.

On this clonotype itself: Since a much larger clone is just one base distant, this may be a read error. The chain employs TRBV30 and TRBJ2-1; D possibly corresponds to TRBD2 (5 bases). Germline loops: CDR1 GTSNPN, CDR2 SVGIG (reference sequence). The CDR3 runs 12 residues. CDR3 nucleotide sequence: TGTGCCAGGAGTATCGGAGCGGTTGAGCAGTTCTTC. Translation gives CARSIGAVEQFF.

In this sample, this clonotype turned up many times. This chain joins TRBV6-6 and TRBJ2-7, with 11 positions matching TRBD2. Germline CDR1 and CDR2: MNHNY and SVGAGI (reference sequence). V gave up 6 bases and J gave up 0 bases; unmatched junction bases: 1. CDR3 length: 14 amino acids. CDR3 nucleotide sequence: TGTGCCAGCAGAACTAGCGGGAGCTCCTACGAGCAGTACTTC. The encoded protein is CASRTSGSSYEQYF.

The chain employs TRBV11-2 and TRBJ1-1; a possible D gene is TRBD1 (5 bases). The CDR3 sequence is 12 residues long. The germline V gene has CDR1 SGHAT and CDR2 FQNNGV. V was shortened by 9 bases and J by 4 bases, with 12 bases between the two germline ends. DNA for the CDR3: TGTGCCAGTATCTTGGGGGGCACTGAAGCTTTCTTT. It yields the protein CASILGGTEAFF.

This clonotype was seen many times. The gene calls are TRBV30 and TRBJ1-2, with TRBD1 as a possible D gene (6 bases). The CDR3 extends over 13 amino acids. The V end lost 3 bases, the J end lost 2 bases, and 10 bases lay between the germline ends. The germline V gene encodes CDR1 GTSNPN and CDR2 SVGIG (reference sequence). In DNA, the CDR3 is TGTGCCTGGAGCCGCAGGGGAAACTATGGCTACACCTTC. Translating it yields CAWSRRGNYGYTF. The full variable domain, in which reference TRBV30 and TRBJ1-2 provide the parts outside the CDR3, is SQTIHQWPATLVQPVGSPLSLECTVEGTSNPNLYWYRQAAGRGLQLLFYSVGIGQISSEVPQNLSASRPQDRQFILSSKKLLLSDSGFYLCAWSRRGNYGYTFGSGTRLTVV.

The chain links TRBV28 to TRBJ1-1; 7 nucleotides line up with TRBD1. CDR1 is MDHEN, CDR2 SYDVKM, per germline. V shed 6 bases, J shed 12 bases, and the junction held 19 bases outside the gene matches. The CDR3 length is 15 residues. The CDR3 DNA is TGTGCCAGCAGACTAGACAGGGCCAGGGGCACTGGAACTTTCTTT. Translation: CASRLDRARGTGTFF.

As to this clonotype: At one of its ends the junction is not consistent with the germline gene, which may arise from a read error. The CDR3, as DNA: TGTGGCAGCATAGGGGTACGGGACACTGAAGCTCTCTTT. Translation: CGSIGVRDTEALF. The J gene is TRBJ1-1, the V gene TRBV28; possible D gene TRBD1, 6 bases. CDR1 is MDHEN, CDR2 SYDVKM, per germline. The CDR3 length is 13 residues.

The genes are TRBV28 and TRBJ1-1, with 7 bases that match TRBD1. The germline V gene has CDR1 MDHEN and CDR2 SYDVKM. The junction had 5 bases not matched to a gene; V was cut back by 6 bases and J by 7 bases. CDR3 size: 12 residues. The DNA of the CDR3 is TGTGCCAGCAGGAACACAGGGGATGAAGCTTTCTTT. Protein: CASRNTGDEAFF. Full variable domain (missing parts from reference TRBV28 and TRBJ1-1): DVKVTQSSRYLVKRTGEKVFLECVQDMDHENMFWYRQDPGLGLRLIYFSYDVKMKEKGDIPEGYSVSREKKERFSLILESASTNQTSMYLCASRNTGDEAFFGQGTRLTVV.

This clonotype came up a few times. The chain recombines TRBV12-5 with TRBJ2-1; 11 nucleotides agree with TRBD2. Unmatched junction bases numbered 8, after V lost 1 base and J lost 0 bases. This CDR3 contains 19 residues. The germline CDR1 and CDR2 sequences are LGHNT and FRNRAP. CDR3 residues: CASGLADGLAGNSYNEQFF. The CDR3 DNA is TGTGCTAGTGGTTTGGCAGACGGACTAGCGGGTAACTCCTACAATGAGCAGTTCTTC.

The rearrangement uses TRBV4-2 and TRBJ2-1; D perhaps matches TRBD1 (5 bases). Germline CDR1 is LGHNA and CDR2 is YNFKEQ. The CDR3 contains 17 residues. V gave up 2 bases and J gave up 0 bases, with 14 bases separating them. The CDR3 region is CASSQKRQRTSYNEQFF. The CDR3 DNA sequence: TGTGCCAGCAGCCAAAAAAGACAGAGGACCTCCTACAATGAGCAGTTCTTC.